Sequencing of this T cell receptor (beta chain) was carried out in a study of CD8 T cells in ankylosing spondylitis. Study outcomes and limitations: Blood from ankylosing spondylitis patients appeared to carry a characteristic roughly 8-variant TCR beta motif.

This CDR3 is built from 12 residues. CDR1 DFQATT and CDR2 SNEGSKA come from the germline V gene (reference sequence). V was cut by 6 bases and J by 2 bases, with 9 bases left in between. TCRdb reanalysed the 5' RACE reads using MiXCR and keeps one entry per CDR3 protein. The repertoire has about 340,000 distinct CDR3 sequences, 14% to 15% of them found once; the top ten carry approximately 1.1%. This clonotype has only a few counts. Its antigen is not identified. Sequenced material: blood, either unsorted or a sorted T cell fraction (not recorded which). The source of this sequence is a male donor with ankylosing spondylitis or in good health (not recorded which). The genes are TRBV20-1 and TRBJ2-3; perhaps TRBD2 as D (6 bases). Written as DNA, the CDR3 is TGCAGTGCCGGGGGACCCACAGATACGCAGTATTTT. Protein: CSAGGPTDTQYF.